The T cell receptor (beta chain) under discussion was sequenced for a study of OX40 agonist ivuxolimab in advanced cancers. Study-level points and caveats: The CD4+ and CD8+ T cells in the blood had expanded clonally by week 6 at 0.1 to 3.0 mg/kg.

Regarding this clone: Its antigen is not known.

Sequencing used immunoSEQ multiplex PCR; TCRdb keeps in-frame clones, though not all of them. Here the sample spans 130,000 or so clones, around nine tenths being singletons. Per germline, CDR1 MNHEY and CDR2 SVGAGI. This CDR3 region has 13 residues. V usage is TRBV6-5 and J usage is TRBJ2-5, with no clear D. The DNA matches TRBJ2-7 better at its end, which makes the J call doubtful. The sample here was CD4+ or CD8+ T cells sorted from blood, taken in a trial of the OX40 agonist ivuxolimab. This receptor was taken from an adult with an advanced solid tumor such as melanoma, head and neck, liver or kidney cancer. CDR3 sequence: CASSNLGFREQYF. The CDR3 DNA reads TGTGCCAGCAGCAATCTGGGCTTTCGCGAGCAGTACTTC.